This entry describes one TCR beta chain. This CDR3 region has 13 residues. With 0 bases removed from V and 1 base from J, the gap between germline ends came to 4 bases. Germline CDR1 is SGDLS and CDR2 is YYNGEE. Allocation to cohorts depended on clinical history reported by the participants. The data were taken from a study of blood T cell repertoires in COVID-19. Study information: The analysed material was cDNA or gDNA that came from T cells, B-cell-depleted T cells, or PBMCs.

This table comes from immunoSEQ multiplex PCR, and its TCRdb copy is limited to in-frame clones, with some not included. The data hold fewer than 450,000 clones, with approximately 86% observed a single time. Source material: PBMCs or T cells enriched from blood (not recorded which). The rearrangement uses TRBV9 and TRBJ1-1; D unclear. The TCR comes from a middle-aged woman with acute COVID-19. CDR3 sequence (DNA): TGTGCCAGCAGCGTAGTACAGAACACTGAAGCTTTCTTT. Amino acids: CASSVVQNTEAFF.